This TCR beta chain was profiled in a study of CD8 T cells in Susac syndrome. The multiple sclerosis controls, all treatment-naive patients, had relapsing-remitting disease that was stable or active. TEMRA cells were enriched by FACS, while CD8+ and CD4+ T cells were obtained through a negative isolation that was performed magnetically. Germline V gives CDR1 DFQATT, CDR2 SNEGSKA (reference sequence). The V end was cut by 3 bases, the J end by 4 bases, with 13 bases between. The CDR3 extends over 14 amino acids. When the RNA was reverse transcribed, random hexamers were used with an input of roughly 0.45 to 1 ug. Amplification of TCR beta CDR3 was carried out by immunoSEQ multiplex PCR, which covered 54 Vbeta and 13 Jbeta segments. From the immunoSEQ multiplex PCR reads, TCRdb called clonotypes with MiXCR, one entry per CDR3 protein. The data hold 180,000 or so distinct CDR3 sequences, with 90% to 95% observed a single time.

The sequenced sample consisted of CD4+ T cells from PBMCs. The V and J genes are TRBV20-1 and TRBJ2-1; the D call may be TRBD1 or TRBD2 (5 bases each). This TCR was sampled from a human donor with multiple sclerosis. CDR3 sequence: CSASWGFGYNEQFF. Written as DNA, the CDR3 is TGCAGTGCTAGCTGGGGGTTTGGGTACAATGAGCAGTTCTTC.